This T cell receptor (beta chain) was profiled in a study of T cell repertoires in ileal Crohn's disease. Sequencing was performed with immunoSEQ multiplex PCR; in TCRdb, only in-frame clones are kept and a portion is missing. The sample lists hundreds of clones, around 87% occurring once. The V end lost 3 bases, the J end lost 9 bases, and 9 bases lay between the germline ends. The V gene's germline CDR1 is SGHTA and CDR2 FQGNSA. The CDR3 runs to 13 residues. The source is an adult with Crohn's disease. Sequencing was carried out using ileal tissue. This chain uses TRBV7-2 with TRBJ1-6; D gene ambiguous. The CDR3 is CASSLSRSSPLHF. Here the CDR3 DNA reads TGTGCCAGCAGCTTGAGCAGGTCTTCACCCCTCCACTTT.